This entry is about one TCR beta chain. The data belong to a study of blood T cell repertoires in COVID-19. Study at large: Samples taken during acute and convalescent COVID-19 were collected in the United States, Italy and Spain. T cells, B-cell-depleted T cells, or PBMCs supplied cDNA or gDNA.

The V end lost 6 bases, the J end lost 1 base, and 21 bases lay between the germline ends. The CDR3 length is 17 residues. The germline V gene encodes CDR1 MDHEN and CDR2 SYDVKM. Libraries were prepared by immunoSEQ multiplex PCR; TCRdb keeps only in-frame clonotypes and omits some of them. Of 300,000 to 450,000 clones in the sample, approximately 91% were seen once. People in the exposed group encountered a COVID-19 case within 2 weeks before entering the study. The sequenced sample was PBMCs or T cells enriched from blood (not recorded which). This receptor was identified in a woman in her thirties who had been exposed to COVID-19. The V call is TRBV28, the J call TRBJ2-5, with TRBD2 as a possible D gene (5 bases). The DNA for the CDR3 is TGTGCCAGCAGATACGGCCCTCTAGCTGGCCCCCAAGAGACCCAGTACTTC. This codes for CASRYGPLAGPQETQYF. Full variable domain (outside the CDR3, taken from reference TRBV28 and TRBJ2-5): DVKVTQSSRYLVKRTGEKVFLECVQDMDHENMFWYRQDPGLGLRLIYFSYDVKMKEKGDIPEGYSVSREKKERFSLILESASTNQTSMYLCASRYGPLAGPQETQYFGPGTRLLVL.